This T cell receptor (beta chain) was retrieved from a study of early stage breast cancer tumors. Study information: Most invasive tumors, about 75% of the 16, were ER+/PR+/HER2-.

Broader study findings: Compared with adjacent normal breast tissue, tumors showed roughly 2.4-fold greater T cell density and higher clonality.

CDR1 and CDR2 from the germline V gene are LNHDA and SQIVND (reference sequence). The CDR3 loop spans 17 amino acids. The ends were cut back, 5 bases at V and 4 bases at J, with 22 bases in the middle. Details on this clone: What it binds is not known.

TCRdb's copy holds only in-frame clones and misses some; the assay was immunoSEQ multiplex PCR. The data contain tens of thousands of clones, around 80% of them singletons. The sequence was collected from a person in their 40s with breast cancer. The chain has TRBV19 and TRBJ2-3; D is perhaps TRBD1 (7 bases). Sequenced: blood. CDR3 bases: TGTGCCAGTAGTCTGGGAGCAGGGGGGCCTGAGTCAGATACGCAGTATTTT. It translates to CASSLGAGGPESDTQYF.